The 23 T cell receptor beta chains below come from one sample, sequenced in a study of T cells of healthy individuals. One entry per CDR3 protein, called by TCRdb with MiXCR from the 5' RACE reads. This table has 45,000 to 60,000 distinct CDR3 sequences, roughly 15% appearing once. These receptors were taken from a human donor in good health.

This clonotype was seen a handful of times. The chain employs TRBV12-3 or TRBV12-4 and TRBJ2-2, with D possibly TRBD2 on 5 matching bases. The length of the CDR3 is 13 residues. Deletions cut 3 bases from V and 11 bases from J, with 13 bases between. CDR3 protein: CASSLSLEGELFF. For the CDR3, the DNA is TGTGCCAGCAGTTTGTCACTCGAGGGAGAGCTGTTTTTT.

This clonotype was found once. This rearrangement joins TRBV11-2 to TRBJ1-2; 7 nucleotides line up with TRBD1. The CDR3 has 14 residues. V shed 5 bases, J shed 4 bases, and the junction held 7 bases outside the gene matches. Germline CDR1 and CDR2: SGHAT and FQNNGV. CDR3 sequence reads: CASSPAGQSYGYTF. The CDR3, as DNA: TGTGCCAGCAGCCCGGCGGGACAGTCCTATGGCTACACCTTC. Combining the CDR3 with reference TRBV11-2 and TRBJ1-2 gives the whole variable domain EAGVAQSPRYKIIEKRQSVAFWCNPISGHATLYWYQQILGQGPKLLIQFQNNGVVDDSQLPKDRFSAERLKGVDSTLKIQPAKLEDSAVYLCASSPAGQSYGYTFGSGTRLTVV.

The sample holds many counts of this clonotype. In nucleotides, the CDR3 is TGTGCCATCAGTCCAGAGTCCTACGAGCAGTACTTC. This sequence encodes CAISPESYEQYF. The V call is TRBV10-3, the J call TRBJ2-7; no clear D. V lost 5 bases and J lost 1, with 6 bases in between. This CDR3 comprises 12 residues. CDR1 is ENHRY and CDR2 is SYGVKD in the germline V gene.

The V gene is TRBV19, the J gene TRBJ1-1; TRBD1 matches at 11 bases. Germline CDR1 and CDR2: LNHDA and SQIVND (reference sequence). Germline trimming cut 7 bases from V and 3 bases from J; bases unmatched to any gene: 7. The CDR3 is made up of 15 amino acids. CDR3 sequence reads: CASIPGTGGHTEAFF. The CDR3 DNA reads as TGTGCCAGTATTCCTGGGACAGGGGGACACACTGAAGCTTTCTTT.

This clonotype was found a few times. This chain links TRBV3-1 with TRBJ2-7; TRBD2 aligns across 7 bases. Trimming cost V 4 bases and J 2 bases; bases outside gene matches: 2. The CDR3 runs to 13 residues. Germline CDR1 is LGHDT and CDR2 is YNNKEL (reference sequence). CDR3 bases: TGTGCCAGCAGCCGGGAGGGGCCCTACGAGCAGTACTTC. This translates into CASSREGPYEQYF.

This clonotype was recorded a few times. V and J are TRBV5-1 and TRBJ1-6; D is unclear. From germline, CDR1 is SGHRS and CDR2 YFSETQ. The CDR3 consists of 12 residues. With 4 bases removed from V and 10 bases from J, the gap between germline ends came to 9 bases. The CDR3 loop reads CASSRENSPLHF. Here the CDR3 DNA reads TGCGCCAGCAGCCGGGAGAACTCACCCCTCCACTTT.

The chain has TRBV20-1 and TRBJ1-3; tentatively, D is TRBD1 (5 bases). V was pared by 2 bases and J by 4 bases, with 12 bases between. Germline assignment: CDR1 DFQATT and CDR2 SNEGSKA (reference sequence). The CDR3 is 14 residues long. In nucleotides, the CDR3 is TGCAGTGCTAGACGAGACAGAGCCGGAAACACCATATATTTT. Translating gives CSARRDRAGNTIYF.

The gene calls are TRBV11-3 and TRBJ2-3; either TRBD1 or TRBD2 may supply D (6 bases each). The V and J ends lost 5 bases and 2 bases respectively, with 14 bases between them. Looked up from germline, CDR1 is SGHNT and CDR2 is YENEEA. The CDR3 has 15 amino acids. CDR3 in DNA: TGTGCCAGCAGCCCTAACTGGGGGGCCACAGATACGCAGTATTTT. Residues: CASSPNWGATDTQYF.

The chain combines TRBV27 with TRBJ2-3; D call uncertain. The CDR3 loop spans 15 amino acids. V lost 5 bases to trimming and J lost 0 bases, with 12 bases between them. Germline V gene sequence: CDR1 MNHEY, CDR2 SMNVEV (reference sequence). The CDR3 DNA reads TGTGCCAGCAGTCCGGGTAGGGCTAGCACAGATACGCAGTATTTT. It codes for CASSPGRASTDTQYF.

This clonotype was seen ten or more times. This sequence joins TRBV12-3 or TRBV12-4 and TRBJ2-1; D tentatively fits TRBD1 or TRBD2 (5 bases each). The CDR3 has 13 amino acids. V was shortened by 4 bases and J by 9 bases, with 13 bases between the two germline ends. CDR3 bases: TGTGCCAGCAGTTGGCAGGGACGGGGTGAGCAGTTCTTC. Translating it yields CASSWQGRGEQFF.

A few counts support this clonotype. The chain employs TRBV6-2 or TRBV6-3 and TRBJ2-1; 11 bases align to TRBD2. The germline gives CDR1 MNHEY, CDR2 SVGEGT. After removal of 6 bases from V and 8 bases from J, the junction contained 15 bases not matched to a gene. The CDR3 spans 17 residues. This CDR3 reads CASSATTSGSTGDEQFF. The DNA for the CDR3 is TGTGCCAGCAGCGCTACTACTAGCGGGAGCACGGGGGATGAGCAGTTCTTC.

The J gene is TRBJ1-4, the V gene TRBV7-2; 9 bases agree with TRBD1. CDR1 and CDR2 (germline): SGHTA, FQGNSA. Trimming took 4 bases from V and 0 from J; bases not matched to a gene: 6. CDR3 size: 17 residues. CDR3 protein: CASSSQGAVATNEKLFF. Written as DNA, the CDR3 is TGTGCCAGCAGCTCACAGGGGGCTGTTGCAACTAATGAAAAACTGTTTTTT.

This clonotype was counted many times. The rearrangement links TRBV20-1 to TRBJ2-1; the D is unclear. V was cut by 2 bases and J by 10 bases, with 12 bases left in between. The germline V gene has CDR1 DFQATT and CDR2 SNEGSKA (reference sequence). This CDR3 spans 12 amino acids. CDR3 in DNA: TGCAGTGCTAGACCCAACGGAATAGAGCAGTTCTTC. This gives the protein CSARPNGIEQFF.

This clonotype was counted many times. This chain links TRBV4-3 with TRBJ2-1; tentative D call: TRBD1 (5 bases). The germline V gene has CDR1 LGHNA and CDR2 YSLEER. There are 16 residues in the CDR3. The V end lost 0 bases, the J end lost 5 bases, and 14 bases lay between the germline ends. Here the CDR3 reads CASSQDSVRAHNEQFF. DNA of the CDR3: TGCGCCAGCAGCCAAGACTCGGTCAGGGCACACAATGAGCAGTTCTTC.

This clonotype has more than one count but fewer than ten. This chain joins TRBV7-9 and TRBJ2-2; TRBD2 agrees at 7 bases. This CDR3 is built from 13 residues. Germline V gives CDR1 SEHNR, CDR2 FQNEAQ (reference sequence). The junction had 9 bases not matched to a gene; V was cut back by 10 bases and J by 7 bases. The CDR3 sequence is CATPRGSIGELFF. The CDR3 coding sequence is TGTGCCACCCCCCGCGGGAGTATCGGGGAGCTGTTTTTT. Full variable domain (remainder filled in from reference TRBV7-9 and TRBJ2-2): DTGVSQNPRHKITKRGQNVTFRCDPISEHNRLYWYRQTLGQGPEFLTYFQNEAQLEKSRLLSDRFSAERPKGSFSTLEIQRTEQGDSAMYLCATPRGSIGELFFGEGSRLTVL.

The table lists this clonotype with many counts. The V and J genes are TRBV10-3 and TRBJ2-5, with D unresolved. V lost 4 bases to trimming and J lost 5 bases, with 11 bases between them. The CDR3 extends over 13 amino acids. Germline loops: CDR1 ENHRY, CDR2 SYGVKD. CDR3 loop: CAISGTPWETQYF. CDR3 in DNA: TGTGCCATCAGTGGCACCCCCTGGGAGACCCAGTACTTC.

At least ten counts were recorded for this clonotype. The genes are TRBV10-3 and TRBJ2-7, with 9 bases lining up with TRBD1. V lost 5 bases to trimming and J lost 3 bases; unmatched junction nucleotides: 5. Germline CDR1 reads ENHRY; CDR2 reads SYGVKD. The CDR3 runs 14 residues. CDR3 region: CAISRDREGYEQYF. The CDR3 nucleotides are TGTGCCATCAGTAGGGACAGGGAAGGCTACGAGCAGTACTTC.

The V and J genes are TRBV7-9 and TRBJ2-3, with TRBD2 as a possible D gene (5 bases). This CDR3 region has 14 residues. From germline, CDR1 is SEHNR and CDR2 FQNEAQ (reference sequence). The V and J ends lost 1 base and 6 bases respectively, with 11 bases between them. CDR3 DNA: TGTGCCAGCAGCTTAGAAGAGCGAGGGGATACGCAGTATTTT. Its translation is CASSLEERGDTQYF. Drawing the rest from reference TRBV7-9 and TRBJ2-3, the complete variable domain is DTGVSQNPRHKITKRGQNVTFRCDPISEHNRLYWYRQTLGQGPEFLTYFQNEAQLEKSRLLSDRFSAERPKGSFSTLEIQRTEQGDSAMYLCASSLEERGDTQYFGPGTRLTVL.

This clonotype was found once. The chain recombines TRBV4-3 with TRBJ2-1; a weak D match, TRBD2 (6 bases). Germline CDR1 is LGHNA and CDR2 is YSLEER. The V gene lost 0 bases and the J gene lost 12 bases, with 18 bases spanning the gap. The CDR3 spans 15 residues. The CDR3 DNA is TGCGCCAGCAGCCAAGATGGGGGGAGCCCACAGCGGCAGTTCTTC. Translation: CASSQDGGSPQRQFF.

This clonotype appeared many times. The V call is TRBV4-3, the J call TRBJ2-3; D is perhaps TRBD1 or TRBD2 (5 bases each). V was shortened by 2 bases and J by 4 bases, with 10 bases between the two germline ends. This CDR3 contains 14 residues. CDR1 is LGHNA, CDR2 YSLEER, per germline. As DNA, the CDR3 is TGCGCCAGCAGCCAACAGACGGGGCCAGATACGCAGTATTTT. It specifies CASSQQTGPDTQYF.

This clonotype turned up a few times. The CDR3 here is CSVHNLAGNTIYF. The CDR3 nucleotides read TGCAGCGTTCATAACCTCGCTGGAAACACCATATATTTT. The rearrangement uses TRBV29-1 and TRBJ1-3; D gene ambiguous. CDR1 and CDR2 (germline): SQVTM, ANQGSEA. V dropped 5 bases and J dropped 2 bases, with 10 bases sitting between them. CDR3 length equals 13 residues.

The chain uses TRBV7-2 and TRBJ2-7, with TRBD2 identical over 12 bases. Trimming at V came to 5 bases and at J to 2 bases, leaving 7 bases not matched to a gene. Germline V gene sequence: CDR1 SGHTA, CDR2 FQGNSA. The CDR3 consists of 16 residues. CDR3 residues: CASSQTSGSGTYEQYF. The CDR3 DNA is TGTGCCAGCAGCCAGACTAGCGGGAGTGGGACCTACGAGCAGTACTTC.

This clonotype was observed a handful of times. V is TRBV5-1 and J is TRBJ2-7; D tentatively reads TRBD1 or TRBD2 (6 bases each). This CDR3 has 14 residues. With 4 bases removed from V and 2 bases from J, the gap between germline ends came to 13 bases. Germline CDR1 and CDR2: SGHRS and YFSETQ. CDR3 region: CASSPGDKAYEQYF. As DNA, the CDR3 is TGCGCCAGCAGCCCGGGGGACAAAGCCTACGAGCAGTACTTC.